This T cell receptor beta chain comes out of a study of TIL therapy for anti-PD-1-resistant metastatic lung cancer. Overall study: Tumors were harvested before any PD-1/PD-L1 blockade. By whole-exome sequencing, median non-synonymous tumor mutation burden was roughly 1.6 mutations per megabase.

The libraries were made with immunoSEQ v3. The table came from immunoSEQ multiplex PCR; TCRdb's copy has only in-frame clones and leaves some out. There are more than 55,000 clones in the sample; 75% to 90% occur only once, and roughly 3% lies in the top ten. Germline values: CDR1 MDHEN, CDR2 SYDVKM. With 6 bases removed from V and 7 bases from J, the gap between germline ends came to 16 bases. The CDR3 sequence is 14 residues long. Time point reported: pre-treatment sample, taken before nivolumab and TIL therapy. Stage 4 NSCLC adults joined between October 2017 and January 2020. About this clone: Its cognate antigen is unknown.

Study-level points and caveats: Treatment-naive, never-smoker and oncogene-addicted patients were overrepresented in this highly selected cohort.

This sample comprised blood, obtained at baseline. The chain employs TRBV28 and TRBJ1-5; the D is unclear. The sequence derives from a person between 25 and 80 years old with non-small cell lung cancer. CDR3 sequence: CASSPRPLGQPQHF. In DNA, the CDR3 is TGTGCCAGCAGCCCGCGGCCGCTCGGGCAGCCCCAGCATTTT.